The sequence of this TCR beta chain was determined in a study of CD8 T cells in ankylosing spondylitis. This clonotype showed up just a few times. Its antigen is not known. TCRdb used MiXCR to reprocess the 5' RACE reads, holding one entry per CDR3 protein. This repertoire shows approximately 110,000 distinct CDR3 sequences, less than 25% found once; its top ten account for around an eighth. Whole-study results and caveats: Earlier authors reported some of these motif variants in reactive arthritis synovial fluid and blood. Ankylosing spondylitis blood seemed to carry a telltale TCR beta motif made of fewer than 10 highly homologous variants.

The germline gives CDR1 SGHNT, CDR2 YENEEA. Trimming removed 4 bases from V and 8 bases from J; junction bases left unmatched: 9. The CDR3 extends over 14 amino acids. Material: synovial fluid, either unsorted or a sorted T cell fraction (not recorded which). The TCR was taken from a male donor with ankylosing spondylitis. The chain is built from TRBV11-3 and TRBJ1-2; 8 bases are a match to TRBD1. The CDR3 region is CASSSDRQGYGYTF. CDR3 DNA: TGTGCCAGCAGCTCCGATAGACAGGGGTACGGCTACACCTTC.